The clone carrying this T cell receptor beta chain has a single count. This record belongs to a study of regulatory and conventional T cells in RAG deficiency. The method was immunoSEQ multiplex PCR; TCRdb's version includes in-frame clones alone and lacks a portion of them. The profile shows about 46,000 clones, more than 80% of them singletons. The sorted conventional CD4+ T cells were CD25-low and CD127-high, with genomic DNA sequenced. This sample was also put to use in a study of regulatory T cells. This second study notes: Primers: 52 TRBV forward and 13 TRBJ reverse.

This sequence originates from a human donor in good health. The specimen was CD4+ effector T cells sorted from blood.

CDR3 in amino acids: CASSSAEGKTQYF. The CDR3 DNA sequence: TGTGCCAGCAGCTCAGCCGAGGGGAAGACCCAGTACTTC. The chain combines TRBV7-8 with TRBJ2-5; the D call may be TRBD1 or TRBD2 (5 bases each). V shed 4 bases and J shed 6 bases, with 12 bases lying between them. Germline V CDR1 and CDR2: SGHVS, FQNEAQ. The CDR3 runs to 13 residues.